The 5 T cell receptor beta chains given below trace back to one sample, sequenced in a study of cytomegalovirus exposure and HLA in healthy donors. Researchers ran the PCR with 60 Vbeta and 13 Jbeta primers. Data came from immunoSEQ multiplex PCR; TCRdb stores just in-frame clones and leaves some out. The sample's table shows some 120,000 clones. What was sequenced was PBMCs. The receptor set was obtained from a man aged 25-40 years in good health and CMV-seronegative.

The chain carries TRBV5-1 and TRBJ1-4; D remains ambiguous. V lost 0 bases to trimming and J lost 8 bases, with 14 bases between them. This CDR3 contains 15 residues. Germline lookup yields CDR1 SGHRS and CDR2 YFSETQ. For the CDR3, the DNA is TGCGCCAGCAGCTTGGTATACGGAAGCGAGGAAAAACTGTTTTTT. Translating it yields CASSLVYGSEEKLFF.

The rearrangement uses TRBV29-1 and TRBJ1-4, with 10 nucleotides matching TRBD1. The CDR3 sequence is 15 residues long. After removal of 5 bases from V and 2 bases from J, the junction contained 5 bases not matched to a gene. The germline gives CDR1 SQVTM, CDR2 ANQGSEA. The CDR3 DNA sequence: TGCAGCGTTTCACGGGGACAGGGGACTAATGAAAAACTGTTTTTT. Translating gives CSVSRGQGTNEKLFF.

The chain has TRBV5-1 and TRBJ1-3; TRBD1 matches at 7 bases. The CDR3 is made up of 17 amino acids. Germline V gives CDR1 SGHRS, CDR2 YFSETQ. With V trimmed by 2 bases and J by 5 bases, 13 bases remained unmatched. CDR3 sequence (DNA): TGCGCCAGCAGCTTACACCGGGACAGCTTTTCGAGAAACACCATATATTTT. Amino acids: CASSLHRDSFSRNTIYF.

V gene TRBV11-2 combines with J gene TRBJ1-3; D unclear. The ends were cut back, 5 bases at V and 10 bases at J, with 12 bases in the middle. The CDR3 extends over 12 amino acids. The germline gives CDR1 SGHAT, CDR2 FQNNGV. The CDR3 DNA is TGTGCCAGCAGCCCTGGCCTAGAGACCATATATTTT. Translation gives CASSPGLETIYF.

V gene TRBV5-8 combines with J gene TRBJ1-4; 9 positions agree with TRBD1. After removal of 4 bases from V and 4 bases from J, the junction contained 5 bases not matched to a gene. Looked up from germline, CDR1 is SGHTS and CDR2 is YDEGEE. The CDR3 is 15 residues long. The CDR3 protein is CASSTGTGSNEKLFF. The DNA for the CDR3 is TGTGCCAGCAGCACCGGGACAGGGAGTAATGAAAAACTGTTTTTT.